Listed below are T cell receptor beta chains from one sample, sequenced in a study of cytomegalovirus exposure and HLA in healthy donors. Data came from immunoSEQ multiplex PCR; TCRdb stores just in-frame clones and leaves some out. The specimen's table records fewer than 50,000 clones. Source material: PBMCs. These TCRs come from a male donor in good health and CMV-seronegative. The CDR3 runs from the conserved cysteine through the conserved F or W. A D gene is named only where the DNA matches it firmly.

TRBJ2-1 | NA | TRBV18 | CASSPARLNEQFF | TGTGCCAGCTCACCCGCTAGACTCAATGAGCAGTTCTTC
TRBJ2-7 | TRBD1 | TRBV7-9 | CASSPRGQSMGEQYF | TGTGCCAGCAGCCCGAGGGGACAGTCTATGGGCGAGCAGTACTTC
TRBJ2-7 | TRBD2 | TRBV2 | CASNSVRLAGEQYF | TGTGCCAGCAATTCTGTCCGACTAGCGGGGGAGCAGTACTTC
TRBJ2-3 | TRBD2 | TRBV19 | CASSIRPSGNTDTQYF | TGTGCCAGTAGTATAAGGCCTAGCGGGAACACAGATACGCAGTATTTT
TRBJ2-7 | NA | TRBV4-3 | CASSQGSFGGTHEQYF | TGCGCCAGCAGCCAAGGCAGCTTTGGCGGAACCCACGAGCAGTACTTC
TRBJ1-1 | NA | TRBV5-4 | CASSLSALNTEAFF | TGTGCCAGCAGCTTGTCAGCGTTGAACACTGAAGCTTTCTTT
TRBJ2-7 | TRBD2 | TRBV20-1 | CSAGEYEQYF | TGTTCAGCGGGAGAATACGAGCAGTACTTC
TRBJ2-5 | TRBD2 | TRBV25-1 | CASTALAGIETQYF | TGTGCCAGCACGGCGCTAGCGGGAATAGAGACCCAGTACTTC
TRBJ2-2 | NA | TRBV4-3 | CASSQFRNTGELFF | TGCGCCAGCAGCCAATTTAGAAACACCGGGGAGCTGTTTTTT
TRBJ2-3 | TRBD2 | TRBV27 | CASSPPLGLGGGNTDTQYF | TGTGCCAGCAGTCCCCCCCTGGGCCTTGGGGGGGGAAACACAGATACGCAGTATTTT
TRBJ2-5 | TRBD2 | TRBV18 | CASSPTSGVQETQYF | TGTGCCAGCTCACCAACTAGCGGGGTACAAGAGACCCAGTACTTC
TRBJ2-2 | NA | TRBV29-1 | CSVDRGSNTGELFF | TGCAGCGTTGACCGGGGATCGAACACCGGGGAGCTGTTTTTT
TRBJ2-2 | NA | TRBV2 | CASIPEGVTGELFF | TGTGCCAGCATCCCCGAGGGAGTCACCGGGGAGCTGTTTTTT
TRBJ2-7 | NA | TRBV29-1 | CSVSPGLASYEQYF | TGCAGCGTTAGCCCCGGCCTAGCCTCCTACGAGCAGTACTTC
TRBJ2-5 | TRBD1 | TRBV18 | CASSPSGQGARGETQYF | TGTGCCAGCTCACCATCTGGACAGGGGGCTCGAGGAGAGACCCAGTACTTC
TRBJ2-7 | NA | TRBV2 | CASREIYEQYF | TGTGCCAGCAGGGAGATCTACGAGCAGTACTTC
TRBJ2-1 | NA | TRBV5-4 | CASSFRTRGNEQFF | TGTGCCAGCAGCTTCCGGACTAGGGGGAATGAGCAGTTCTTC